This T cell receptor beta chain was identified during a study of cytomegalovirus exposure and HLA in healthy donors. Study-level results: The authors confirmed in vitro that three CMV-associated chains were specific for CMV antigens.

In germline, CDR1 is SGHRS, CDR2 YFSETQ. The CDR3 spans 19 residues. The V gene lost 2 bases and the J gene lost 1 base, with 23 bases spanning the gap. Libraries were prepared by immunoSEQ multiplex PCR; TCRdb keeps only in-frame clonotypes and omits some of them. The repertoire includes 180,000 or so clones, approximately 87% of them detected once, and 1.4% sits in the top ten. As for this clone: Antigen: not known.

Separate from the roughly 700-subject first cohort, the 120-subject validation cohort was the one that the donors belonged to. The V gene is TRBV5-1, the J gene TRBJ2-3; a weak D match, TRBD2 (7 bases). Sequencing was done on a sample of PBMCs. This sequence was found in a woman aged 25 to 39 in good health and CMV-seronegative. This CDR3 reads CASSFASSGGAGGTDTQYF. The DNA of the CDR3 is TGCGCCAGCAGCTTTGCATCTTCTGGGGGGGCAGGGGGCACAGATACGCAGTATTTT.